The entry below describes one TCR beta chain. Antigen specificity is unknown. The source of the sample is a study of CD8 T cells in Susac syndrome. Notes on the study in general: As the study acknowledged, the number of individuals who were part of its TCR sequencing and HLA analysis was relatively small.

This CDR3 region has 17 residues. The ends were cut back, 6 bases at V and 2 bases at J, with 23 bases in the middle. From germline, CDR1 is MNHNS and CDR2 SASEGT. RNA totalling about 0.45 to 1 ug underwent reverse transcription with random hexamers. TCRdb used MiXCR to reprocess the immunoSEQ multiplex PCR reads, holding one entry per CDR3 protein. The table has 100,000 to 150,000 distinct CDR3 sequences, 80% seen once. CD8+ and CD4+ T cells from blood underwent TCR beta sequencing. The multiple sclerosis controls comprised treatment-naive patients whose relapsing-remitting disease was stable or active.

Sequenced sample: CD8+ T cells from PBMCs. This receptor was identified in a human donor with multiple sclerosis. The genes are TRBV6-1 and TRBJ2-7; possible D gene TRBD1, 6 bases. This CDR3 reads CASRLTPGHAQTYEQYF. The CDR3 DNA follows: TGTGCCAGCAGACTGACACCGGGACACGCGCAGACCTACGAGCAGTACTTC.